This T cell receptor beta chain was retrieved from a study of T cells after yellow fever vaccination. Study overall: Where fractions had low cell numbers, libraries were prepared from them with the SMART-Seq v4 Ultra Low Input RNA kit. The study's findings and limits: Shared CD4/CD8 clonotypes were a small share, likely from convergent recombination. In post-booster samples, most primary-vaccination clones reappeared (96% CD4, about 90% CD8).

MiXCR was run by TCRdb on the 5' RACE reads, yielding one entry per CDR3 protein. Among some 300,000 distinct CDR3 sequences listed, 8.7% were seen once. This clonotype has a handful of counts. Its antigen is not known. The TCR was taken from a man in his late teens or twenties who received the YFV17D yellow fever vaccine. This material consisted of CD4+ T cells sorted from PBMCs, taken 5 days after the yellow fever booster vaccination.

CDR3 region: CASSLMSGRGNTIYF. DNA of the CDR3: TGTGCCAGCAGCCTGATGTCGGGTCGAGGAAACACCATATATTTT. This chain uses TRBV5-5 with TRBJ1-3; D gene ambiguous. The germline V gene encodes CDR1 SGHKS and CDR2 YYEKEE (reference sequence). V was clipped by 4 bases and J by 4 bases, with 15 bases between them. CDR3 size: 15 residues.